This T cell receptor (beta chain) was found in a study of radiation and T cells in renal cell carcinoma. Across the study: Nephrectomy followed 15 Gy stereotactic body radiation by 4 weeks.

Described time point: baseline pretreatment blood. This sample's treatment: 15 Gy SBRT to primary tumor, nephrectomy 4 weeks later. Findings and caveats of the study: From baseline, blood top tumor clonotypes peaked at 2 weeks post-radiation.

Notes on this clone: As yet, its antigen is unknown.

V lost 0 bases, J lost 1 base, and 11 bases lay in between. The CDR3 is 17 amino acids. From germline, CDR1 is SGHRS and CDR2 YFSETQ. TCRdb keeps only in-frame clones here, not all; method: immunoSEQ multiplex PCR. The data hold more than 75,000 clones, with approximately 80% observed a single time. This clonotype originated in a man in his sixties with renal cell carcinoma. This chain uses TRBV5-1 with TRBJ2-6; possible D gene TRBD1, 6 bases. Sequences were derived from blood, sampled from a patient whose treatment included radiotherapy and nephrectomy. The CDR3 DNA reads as TGCGCCAGCAGCTTGGAGCAGGGGCTTTCTGGGGCCAACGTCCTGACTTTC. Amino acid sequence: CASSLEQGLSGANVLTF.